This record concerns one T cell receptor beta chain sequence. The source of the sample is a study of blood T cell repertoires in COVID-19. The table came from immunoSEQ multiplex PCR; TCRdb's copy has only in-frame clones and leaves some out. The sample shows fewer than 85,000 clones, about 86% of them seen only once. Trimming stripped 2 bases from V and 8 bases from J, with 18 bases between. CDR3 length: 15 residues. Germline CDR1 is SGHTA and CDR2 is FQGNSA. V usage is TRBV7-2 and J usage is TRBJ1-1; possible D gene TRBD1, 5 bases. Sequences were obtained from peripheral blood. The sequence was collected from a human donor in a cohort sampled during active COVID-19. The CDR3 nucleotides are TGTGCCAGCAGCTTATTGGCGGCGTCCGGGGGGGAAGCTTTCTTT. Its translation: CASSLLAASGGEAFF.